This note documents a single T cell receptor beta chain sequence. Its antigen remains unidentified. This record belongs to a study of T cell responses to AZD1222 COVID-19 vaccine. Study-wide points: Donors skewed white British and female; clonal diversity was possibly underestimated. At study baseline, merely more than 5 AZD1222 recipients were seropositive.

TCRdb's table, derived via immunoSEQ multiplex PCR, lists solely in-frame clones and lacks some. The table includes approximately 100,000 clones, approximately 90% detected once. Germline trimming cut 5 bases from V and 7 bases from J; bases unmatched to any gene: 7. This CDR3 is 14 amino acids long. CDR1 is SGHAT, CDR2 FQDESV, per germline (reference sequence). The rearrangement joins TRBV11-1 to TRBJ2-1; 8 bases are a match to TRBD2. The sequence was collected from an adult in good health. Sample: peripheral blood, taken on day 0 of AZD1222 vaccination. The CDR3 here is CASSLGLAINEQFF. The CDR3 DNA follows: TGTGCCAGCAGCCTCGGACTAGCTATTAATGAGCAGTTCTTC. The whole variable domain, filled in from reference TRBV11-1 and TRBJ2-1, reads EAEVAQSPRYKITEKSQAVAFWCDPISGHATLYWYRQILGQGPELLVQFQDESVVDDSQLPKDRFSAERLKGVDSTLKIQPAELGDSAMYLCASSLGLAINEQFFGPGTRLTVL.